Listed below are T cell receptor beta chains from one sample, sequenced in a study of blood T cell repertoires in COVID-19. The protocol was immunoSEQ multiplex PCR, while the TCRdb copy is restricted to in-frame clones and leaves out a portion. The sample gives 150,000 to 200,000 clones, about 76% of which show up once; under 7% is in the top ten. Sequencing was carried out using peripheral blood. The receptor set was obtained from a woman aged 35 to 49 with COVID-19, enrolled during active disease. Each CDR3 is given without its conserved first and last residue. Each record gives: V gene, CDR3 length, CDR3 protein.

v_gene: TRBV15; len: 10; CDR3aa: ATSTGSYEQY
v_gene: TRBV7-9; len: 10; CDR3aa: ASSGNRGEQY
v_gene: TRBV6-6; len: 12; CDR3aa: ASTPTGGATEAF
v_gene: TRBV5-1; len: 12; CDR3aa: ASSMWEGPYEQY
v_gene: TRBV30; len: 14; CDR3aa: AWSNKRELGTGELF
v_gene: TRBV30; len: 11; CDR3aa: AWSEGQIIEAF
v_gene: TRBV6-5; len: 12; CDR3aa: ASSQGWFNQPQH
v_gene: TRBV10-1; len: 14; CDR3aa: ASSAPSPDSYNEQF
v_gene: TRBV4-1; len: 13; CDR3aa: ASSQVAGGRTEAF
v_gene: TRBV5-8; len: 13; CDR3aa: ASSQTVSSYNEQF
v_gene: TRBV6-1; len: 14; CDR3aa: ASSGPTGLGSYEQY
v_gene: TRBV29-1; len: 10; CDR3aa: SVVHGQETQY
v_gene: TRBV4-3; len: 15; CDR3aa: ASSSLAGSGPGGTQY
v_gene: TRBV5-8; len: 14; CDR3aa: ASSARTGFSSYEQY
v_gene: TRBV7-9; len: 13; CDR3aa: ASSLDSNRNYGYT
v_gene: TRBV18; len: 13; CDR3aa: ASSPGGAAFYGYT
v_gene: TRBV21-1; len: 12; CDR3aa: ASSRAGGCYEQY
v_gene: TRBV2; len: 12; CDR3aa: ASSQGARGTEAF
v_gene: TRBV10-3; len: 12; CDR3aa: AISESSLRAETF
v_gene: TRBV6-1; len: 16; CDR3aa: ASSGTSGSLSSYNEQF
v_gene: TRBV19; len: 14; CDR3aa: ASSSGTSGMYNEQF
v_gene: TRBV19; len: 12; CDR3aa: ASSTGSFSYEQY
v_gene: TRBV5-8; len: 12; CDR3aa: ASSLDNRMGKLF
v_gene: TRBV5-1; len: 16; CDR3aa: ASSLEAGSGIVTYEQY
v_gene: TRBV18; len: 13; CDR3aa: ASSLSITMNTEAF
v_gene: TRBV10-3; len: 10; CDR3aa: AIAGASYEQY
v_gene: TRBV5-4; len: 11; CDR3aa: ASSLNRAYGYT
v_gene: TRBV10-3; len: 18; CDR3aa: AISEFGTLKQGVENTEAF
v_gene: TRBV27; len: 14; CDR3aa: ASSRTGTSAYNEQF
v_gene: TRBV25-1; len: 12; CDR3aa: ASSVDRVREKLF
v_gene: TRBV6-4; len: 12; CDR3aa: ASTIPGNSYEQY
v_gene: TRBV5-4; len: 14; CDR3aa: ASSLGGASGAYEQY
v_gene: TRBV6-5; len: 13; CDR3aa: ASRQGTGSSYEQY
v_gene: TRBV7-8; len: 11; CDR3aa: ASSPDYVTEAF
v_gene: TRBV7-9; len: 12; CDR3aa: ASSLGQGLNGYT
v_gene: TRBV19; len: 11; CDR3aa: ASSPDRGLGYT
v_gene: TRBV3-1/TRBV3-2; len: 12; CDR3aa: ASSPPGLGNTIY
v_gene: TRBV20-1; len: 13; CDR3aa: SASYSIGVQGGYT
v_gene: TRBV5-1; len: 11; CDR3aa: ASSLGGAGELF
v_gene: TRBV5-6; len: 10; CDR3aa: ASSGGLGPQH
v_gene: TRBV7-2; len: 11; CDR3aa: ASSYGQGGEQY
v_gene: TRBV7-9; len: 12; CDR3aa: ASSYAGGDTEAF